Presented here are 8 T cell receptor beta chains from one specimen sequenced in a study of tumor and adjacent non-tumor tissue in lung cancer. RNA was extracted from bulk tissue without any cell sorting. The library came from three nested PCR rounds adapted from ARM-PCR protocols. TCRdb reprocessed the multiplex PCR reads via MiXCR and lists one record per CDR3 protein. Among 90,000 to 110,000 distinct CDR3 sequences, roughly 73% were seen once, and the ten largest hold 30% to 45%. Sample: lung tumor tissue. The receptor source for this set is a woman aged 60 to 75 with non-small cell lung cancer.

The sample holds a few counts of this clonotype. A much larger clone is a single base away; this may be a read error. V gene TRBV12-3 or TRBV12-4 combines with J gene TRBJ1-2, with 7 bases fitting TRBD1. With 8 bases clipped from V and 8 bases from J, the junction kept 5 bases outside the gene matches. The length of the CDR3 is 11 residues. In DNA form, the CDR3 reads TGTGCCAGCCTACGAGGGGGCGGCTACACCTTC. This sequence encodes CASLRGGGYTF.

With respect to this clonotype: Being one base from a much bigger clone, this may be a read error. The rearrangement joins TRBV5-5 to TRBJ2-5; perhaps TRBD2 as D (5 bases). Per germline, CDR1 SGHKS and CDR2 YYEKEE (reference sequence). This CDR3 has 16 residues. Trimming stripped 0 bases from V and 2 bases from J, with 14 bases between. The DNA for the CDR3 is TGTGCCAGCAGCTTGGGTCATAGCGTGGGGCAAGAGACCCAGTACTTC. Translated: CASSLGHSVGQETQYF.

Many counts were recorded for this clonotype. The chain couples TRBV20-1 to TRBJ1-2; D is unclear. The CDR3 has 13 residues. Germline-derived CDR1 and CDR2 are DFQATT and SNEGSKA (reference sequence). The V end was cut by 4 bases, the J end by 4 bases, with 13 bases between. The CDR3 nucleotides read TGCAGTGCTATTGACCAGCGCAGCTATGGCTACACCTTC. As protein: CSAIDQRSYGYTF.

This clonotype was recorded at least ten times. This chain connects TRBV12-3 or TRBV12-4 to TRBJ2-1; 9 bases agree with TRBD2. This CDR3 is 15 amino acids long. J gave up 7 bases and V 3 bases, and 7 bases lay outside the gene matches. CDR3 residues: CASSFSGLAGNEQFF. Here the CDR3 DNA reads TGTGCCAGCAGTTTCTCGGGACTAGCCGGGAATGAGCAGTTCTTC.

Turning to this clonotype: A read error is possible here, since a much larger clone lies one base away. CDR3 sequence (DNA): TGTTCCAGCAGTTACCCTGGTACAGGAGCCTACAATGAGCAGTTCTTC. Its translation is CSSSYPGTGAYNEQFF. The chain carries TRBV6-6 and TRBJ2-1, with D possibly TRBD1 on 5 matching bases. CDR1 MNHNY and CDR2 SVGAGI come from the germline V gene (reference sequence). The CDR3 is 16 amino acids.

Worth noting for this clonotype: A much more abundant neighbour one base away suggests this may be a read error. This is likely a read error, given that the CDR3 carries no conserved phenylalanine or tryptophan at its end. This chain connects TRBV20-1 to TRBJ1-2; D is possibly TRBD1 (5 bases). Germline loops: CDR1 DFQATT, CDR2 SNEGSKA (reference sequence). There are 12 residues in the CDR3. Trimming pared 3 bases from V and 6 bases from J, leaving 11 bases between. The CDR3 DNA sequence: TGCAGTGCTAGTCTGGGGCTGAATGGCTACACCTTA. Amino acids: CSASLGLNGYTL.

Notes on this clonotype: One end of the junction fails to match germline, which may point to a read error. This chain connects TRBV6-2 or TRBV6-3 to TRBJ1-5; 7 bases are a match to TRBD1. CDR1 MNHEY and CDR2 SVGEGT come from the germline V gene. CDR3 length: 15 residues. In DNA, the CDR3 is TGTGCCAGCAGTTACGGGTTAGGGGGCAATCAGGCCCAGCATTTT. Translated: CASSYGLGGNQAQHF.

Points on this clonotype: It may be a read error: a sequence one base away is much more abundant. CDR3 DNA sequence: TGTGTCAGCCTACGGGACAGGGGTACAGATACGCAGTATTTT. This encodes CVSLRDRGTDTQYF. The rearrangement uses TRBV6-1 and TRBJ2-3; 10 nucleotides match TRBD1. Germline lookup yields CDR1 MNHNS and CDR2 SASEGT. CDR3 length equals 14 residues.